The rows below give T cell receptor beta chains drawn from one sample of a study of shared clonotypes between healthy human individuals. The table came from immunoSEQ multiplex PCR; TCRdb's copy has only in-frame clones and leaves some out. The sample holds about half a million clones, 79% seen once. Sequenced sample: PBMCs. The receptors shown here come from a woman between 40 and 55 years old in good health. Some clones in this sample may be carry-over from other donors' samples. Each CDR3 is given with its conserved first and last residue. D genes are given only for firm matches. Size values are once, few and many counts, or a class for expanded clones, and some rows have none.

clone size: NA; D gene: NA; V gene: TRBV27; J gene: TRBJ1-2; CDR3 protein: CASSLGGGGGYTF; CDR3 DNA: TGTGCCAGCAGTCTTGGTGGGGGGGGTGGCTACACCTTC
clone size: NA; D gene: NA; V gene: TRBV11-1; J gene: TRBJ2-5; CDR3 protein: CASSPPSGLGTQYF; CDR3 DNA: TGTGCCAGCAGCCCCCCCTCCGGGCTGGGGACCCAGTACTTC
clone size: NA; D gene: TRBD1; V gene: TRBV30; J gene: TRBJ2-1; CDR3 protein: CAGKPTGTGGFDEQFF; CDR3 DNA: TGTGCCGGGAAACCCACGGGGACAGGGGGCTTCGATGAGCAGTTCTTC
clone size: NA; D gene: NA; V gene: TRBV29-1; J gene: TRBJ2-2; CDR3 protein: CSVEGRDQHTGELFF; CDR3 DNA: TGCAGCGTTGAAGGTCGGGACCAACACACCGGGGAGCTGTTTTTT
clone size: NA; D gene: NA; V gene: TRBV30; J gene: TRBJ2-7; CDR3 protein: CAWSLRHTYEQYF; CDR3 DNA: TGTGCCTGGTCTTTGCGACACACCTACGAGCAGTACTTC
clone size: NA; D gene: NA; V gene: TRBV6-6; J gene: TRBJ1-5; CDR3 protein: CASTVWDQPQHF; CDR3 DNA: TGTGCCAGCACCGTCTGGGATCAGCCCCAGCATTTT
clone size: NA; D gene: TRBD2; V gene: TRBV19; J gene: TRBJ2-3; CDR3 protein: CASGVAGGTDTQYF; CDR3 DNA: TGTGCCAGTGGGGTGGCGGGAGGTACAGATACGCAGTATTTT
clone size: NA; D gene: NA; V gene: TRBV11-2; J gene: TRBJ2-3; CDR3 protein: CASSLDGLNTDTQYF; CDR3 DNA: TGTGCCAGCAGCTTAGATGGACTAAACACAGATACGCAGTATTTT
clone size: NA; D gene: NA; V gene: TRBV6-5; J gene: TRBJ1-2; CDR3 protein: CASSYDVAGNYGYTF; CDR3 DNA: TGTGCCAGCAGTTATGATGTGGCGGGTAACTATGGCTACACCTTC
clone size: NA; D gene: NA; V gene: TRBV18; J gene: TRBJ2-7; CDR3 protein: CASSPPGSVARSSYEQYF; CDR3 DNA: TGTGCCAGCTCACCACCGGGTTCTGTGGCGCGAAGCTCCTACGAGCAGTACTTC
clone size: NA; D gene: NA; V gene: TRBV18; J gene: TRBJ2-5; CDR3 protein: CASSPPLVRETQYF; CDR3 DNA: TGTGCCAGCTCACCACCGTTAGTGAGGGAGACCCAGTACTTC
clone size: NA; D gene: TRBD1; V gene: TRBV29-1; J gene: TRBJ2-7; CDR3 protein: CSASSGTGPYEQYF; CDR3 DNA: TGCAGCGCTTCCTCCGGGACAGGGCCTTACGAGCAGTACTTC
clone size: many; D gene: NA; V gene: TRBV5-1; J gene: TRBJ2-5; CDR3 protein: CASSLDSRQETQYF; CDR3 DNA: TGCGCCAGCAGCTTGGACAGCCGCCAAGAGACCCAGTACTTC
clone size: NA; D gene: NA; V gene: TRBV28; J gene: TRBJ1-2; CDR3 protein: CASSLTGGDGYTF; CDR3 DNA: TGTGCCAGCAGTTTAACGGGGGGAGACGGCTACACCTTC
clone size: NA; D gene: NA; V gene: TRBV5-4; J gene: TRBJ2-3; CDR3 protein: CASSPTASQLATYTDTQYF; CDR3 DNA: TGTGCCAGCAGCCCGACAGCATCCCAGCTAGCGACGTACACAGATACGCAGTATTTT
clone size: NA; D gene: NA; V gene: TRBV5-4; J gene: TRBJ1-1; CDR3 protein: CASSLGQPGEAFF; CDR3 DNA: TGTGCCAGCAGCTTGGGACAGCCTGGTGAAGCTTTCTTT
clone size: NA; D gene: NA; V gene: TRBV28; J gene: TRBJ2-7; CDR3 protein: CASSKGYEQYF; CDR3 DNA: TGTGCCAGCAGTAAAGGGTACGAGCAGTACTTC
clone size: NA; D gene: NA; V gene: TRBV6-1; J gene: TRBJ2-7; CDR3 protein: CASSTLVMRNEQYF; CDR3 DNA: TGTGCCAGCAGTACGCTAGTCATGAGGAACGAGCAGTACTTC
clone size: NA; D gene: TRBD2; V gene: TRBV18; J gene: TRBJ2-7; CDR3 protein: CASSPESGGHEQYF; CDR3 DNA: TGTGCCAGCTCACCGGAAAGCGGGGGCCACGAGCAGTACTTC
clone size: NA; D gene: NA; V gene: TRBV15; J gene: TRBJ2-2; CDR3 protein: CATSAAGQAGELFF; CDR3 DNA: TGTGCCACCAGCGCAGCGGGTCAGGCCGGGGAGCTGTTTTTT
clone size: few; D gene: NA; V gene: TRBV9; J gene: TRBJ2-1; CDR3 protein: CASSVLGQSYNEQFF; CDR3 DNA: TGTGCCAGCAGCGTACTGGGGCAGTCCTACAATGAGCAGTTCTTC
clone size: NA; D gene: TRBD1; V gene: TRBV9; J gene: TRBJ2-1; CDR3 protein: CASSLGTASYNEQFF; CDR3 DNA: TGTGCCAGCAGCCTCGGGACAGCATCCTACAATGAGCAGTTCTTC
clone size: NA; D gene: NA; V gene: TRBV7-2; J gene: TRBJ2-5; CDR3 protein: CASSSPTRGGETQYF; CDR3 DNA: TGTGCCAGCAGCTCGCCGACTAGAGGCGGGGAGACCCAGTACTTC